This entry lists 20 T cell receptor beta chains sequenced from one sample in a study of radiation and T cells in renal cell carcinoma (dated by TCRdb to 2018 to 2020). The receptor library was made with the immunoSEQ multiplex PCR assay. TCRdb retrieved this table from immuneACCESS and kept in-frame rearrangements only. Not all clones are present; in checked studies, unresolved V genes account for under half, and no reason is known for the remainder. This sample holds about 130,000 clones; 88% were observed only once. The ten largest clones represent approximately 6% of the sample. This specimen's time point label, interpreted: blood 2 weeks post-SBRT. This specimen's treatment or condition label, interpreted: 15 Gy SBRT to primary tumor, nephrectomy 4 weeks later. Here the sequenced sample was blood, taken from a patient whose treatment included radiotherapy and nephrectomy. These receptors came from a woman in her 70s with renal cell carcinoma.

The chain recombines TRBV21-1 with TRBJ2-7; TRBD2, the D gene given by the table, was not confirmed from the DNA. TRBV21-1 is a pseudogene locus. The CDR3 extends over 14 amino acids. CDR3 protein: CASSNVTGEREQYF. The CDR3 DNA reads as TGTGCCAGCAGCAATGTAACTGGGGAGCGCGAGCAGTACTTC.

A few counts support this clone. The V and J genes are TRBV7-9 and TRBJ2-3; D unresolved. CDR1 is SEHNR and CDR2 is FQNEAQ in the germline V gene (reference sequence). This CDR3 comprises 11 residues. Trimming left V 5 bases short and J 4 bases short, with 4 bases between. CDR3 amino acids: CASSTSDTQYF. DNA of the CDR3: TGTGCCAGCAGCACCTCAGATACGCAGTATTTT.

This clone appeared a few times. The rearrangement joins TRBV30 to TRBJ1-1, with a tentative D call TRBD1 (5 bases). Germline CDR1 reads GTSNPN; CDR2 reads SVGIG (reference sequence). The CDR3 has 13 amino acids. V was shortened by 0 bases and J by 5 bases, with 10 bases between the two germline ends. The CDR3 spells CAWSVGEGTEAFF. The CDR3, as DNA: TGTGCCTGGAGTGTTGGGGAGGGGACTGAAGCTTTCTTT.

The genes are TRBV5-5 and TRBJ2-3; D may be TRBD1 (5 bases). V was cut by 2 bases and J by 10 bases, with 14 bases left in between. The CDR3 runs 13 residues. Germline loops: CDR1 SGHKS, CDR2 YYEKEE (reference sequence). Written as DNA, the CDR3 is TGTGCCAGCAGCTTAGGGGCGCCGCGATCGCAGTATTTT. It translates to CASSLGAPRSQYF.

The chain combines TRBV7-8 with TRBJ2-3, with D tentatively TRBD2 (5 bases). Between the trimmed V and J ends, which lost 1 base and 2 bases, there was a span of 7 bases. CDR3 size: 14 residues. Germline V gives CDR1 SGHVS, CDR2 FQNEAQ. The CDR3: CASSLEDSTDTQYF. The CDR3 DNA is TGTGCCAGCAGCTTAGAGGACTCCACAGATACGCAGTATTTT.

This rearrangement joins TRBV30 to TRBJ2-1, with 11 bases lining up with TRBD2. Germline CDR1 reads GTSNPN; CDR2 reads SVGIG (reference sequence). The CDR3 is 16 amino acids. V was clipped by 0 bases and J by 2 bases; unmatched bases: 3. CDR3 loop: CAWSVRSGGAYNEQFF. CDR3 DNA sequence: TGTGCCTGGAGTGTACGTAGCGGGGGGGCCTACAATGAGCAGTTCTTC. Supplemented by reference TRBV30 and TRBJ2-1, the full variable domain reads SQTIHQWPATLVQPVGSPLSLECTVEGTSNPNLYWYRQAAGRGLQLLFYSVGIGQISSEVPQNLSASRPQDRQFILSSKKLLLSDSGFYLCAWSVRSGGAYNEQFFGPGTRLTVL.

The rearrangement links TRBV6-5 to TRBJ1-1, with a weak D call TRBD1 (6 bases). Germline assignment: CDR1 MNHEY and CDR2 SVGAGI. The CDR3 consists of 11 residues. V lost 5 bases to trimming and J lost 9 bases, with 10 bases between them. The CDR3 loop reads CASSLGQQAFF. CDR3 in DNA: TGTGCCAGCAGTCTAGGACAGCAAGCTTTCTTT.

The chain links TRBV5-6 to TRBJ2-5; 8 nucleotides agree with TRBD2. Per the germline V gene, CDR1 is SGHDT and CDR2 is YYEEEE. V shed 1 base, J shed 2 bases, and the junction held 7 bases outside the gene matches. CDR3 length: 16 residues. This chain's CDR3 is CASSLIGRGRQETQYF. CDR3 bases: TGTGCCAGCAGCTTGATCGGGAGGGGAAGGCAAGAGACCCAGTACTTC.

The CDR3 protein is CAISESRAEQYF. In nucleotides, the CDR3 is TGTGCCATCAGTGAGTCCCGGGCCGAGCAGTACTTC. This sequence joins TRBV10-3 and TRBJ2-7; D uncertain. There are 12 residues in the CDR3. The germline CDR1 and CDR2 sequences are ENHRY and SYGVKD. Between the trimmed V and J ends, which lost 0 bases and 6 bases, there was a span of 6 bases.

The CDR3 loop reads CASSLRTSYNSPLHF. Written as DNA, the CDR3 is TGTGCCAGCAGCCTCCGGACCTCCTATAATTCACCCCTCCACTTT. The chain employs TRBV5-4 and TRBJ1-6; D is unresolved. The CDR3 totals 15 residues. Germline CDR1 is SGHNT and CDR2 is YYREEE (reference sequence). Deletions cut 4 bases from V and 0 bases from J, with 8 bases between.

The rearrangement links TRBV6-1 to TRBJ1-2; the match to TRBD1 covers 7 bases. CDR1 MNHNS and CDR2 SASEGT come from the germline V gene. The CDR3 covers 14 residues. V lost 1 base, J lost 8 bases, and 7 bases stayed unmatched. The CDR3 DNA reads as TGTGCCAGCAGTGAAGTTAGGGGGCAAGGAGGCTACACCTTC. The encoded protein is CASSEVRGQGGYTF.

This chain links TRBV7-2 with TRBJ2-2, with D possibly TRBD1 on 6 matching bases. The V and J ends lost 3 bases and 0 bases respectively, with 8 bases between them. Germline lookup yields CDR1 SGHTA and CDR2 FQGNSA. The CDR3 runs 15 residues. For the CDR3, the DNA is TGTGCCAGCAGCTTGAACAGGGCGAACACCGGGGAGCTGTTTTTT. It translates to CASSLNRANTGELFF.

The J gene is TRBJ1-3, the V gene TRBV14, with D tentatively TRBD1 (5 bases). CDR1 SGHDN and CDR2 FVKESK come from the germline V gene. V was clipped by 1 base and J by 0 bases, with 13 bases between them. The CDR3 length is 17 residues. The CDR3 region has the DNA TGTGCCAGCAGCCAAGGAGTTGGGGACCTCTCTGGAAACACCATATATTTT. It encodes CASSQGVGDLSGNTIYF.

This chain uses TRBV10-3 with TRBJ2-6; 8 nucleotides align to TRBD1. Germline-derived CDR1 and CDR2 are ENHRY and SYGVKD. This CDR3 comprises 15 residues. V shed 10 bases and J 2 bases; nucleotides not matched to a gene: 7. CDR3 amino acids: CASRGPVTGANVLTF. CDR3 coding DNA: TGTGCCAGCAGGGGGCCAGTAACTGGGGCCAACGTCCTGACTTTC.

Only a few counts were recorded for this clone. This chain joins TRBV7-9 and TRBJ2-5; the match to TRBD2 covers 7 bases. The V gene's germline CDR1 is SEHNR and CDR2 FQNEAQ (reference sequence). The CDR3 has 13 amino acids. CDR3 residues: CAGSGTNQETQYF. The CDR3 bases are TGTGCAGGCTCGGGGACTAACCAAGAGACCCAGTACTTC.

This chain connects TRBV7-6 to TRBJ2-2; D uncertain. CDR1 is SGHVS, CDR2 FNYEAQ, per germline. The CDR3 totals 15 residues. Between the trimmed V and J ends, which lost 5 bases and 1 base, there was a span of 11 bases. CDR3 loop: CASSPHTGNTGELFF. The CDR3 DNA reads TGTGCCAGCAGCCCGCATACGGGGAACACCGGGGAGCTGTTTTTT.

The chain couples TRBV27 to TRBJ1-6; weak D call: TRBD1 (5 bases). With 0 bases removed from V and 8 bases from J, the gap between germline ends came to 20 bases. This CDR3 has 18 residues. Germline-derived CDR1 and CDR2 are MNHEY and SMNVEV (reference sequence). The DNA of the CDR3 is TGTGCCAGCAGTTTATCGTGGCAGGGTGTAGCGTTAGATTCACCCCTCCACTTT. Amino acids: CASSLSWQGVALDSPLHF.

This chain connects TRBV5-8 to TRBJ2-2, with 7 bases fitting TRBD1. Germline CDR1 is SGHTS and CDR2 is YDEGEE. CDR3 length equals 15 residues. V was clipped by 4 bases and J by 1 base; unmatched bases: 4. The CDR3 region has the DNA TGTGCCAGCAGCAGGGGACAGATGAACACCGGGGAGCTGTTTTTT. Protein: CASSRGQMNTGELFF.

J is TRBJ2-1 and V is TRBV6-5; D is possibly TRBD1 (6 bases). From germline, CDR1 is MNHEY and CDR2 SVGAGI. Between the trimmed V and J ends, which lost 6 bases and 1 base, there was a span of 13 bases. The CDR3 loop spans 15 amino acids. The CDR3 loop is CASRPDRGSYNEQFF. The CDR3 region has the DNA TGTGCCAGCAGACCGGACAGAGGATCCTACAATGAGCAGTTCTTC.

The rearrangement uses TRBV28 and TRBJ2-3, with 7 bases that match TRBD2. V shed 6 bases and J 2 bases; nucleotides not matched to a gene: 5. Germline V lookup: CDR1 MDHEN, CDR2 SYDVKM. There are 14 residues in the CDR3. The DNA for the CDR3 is TGTGCCAGCAGGCCAGCGGGGTTCACAGATACGCAGTATTTT. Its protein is CASRPAGFTDTQYF.